Listed here are 10 T cell receptor beta chains from one sample, sequenced in a study of blood T cell repertoires in COVID-19. Libraries were prepared by immunoSEQ multiplex PCR; TCRdb keeps only in-frame clonotypes and omits some of them. Among about 200,000 clones listed, 88% were seen once. Sequenced sample: peripheral blood. The receptor source for this set is a man aged 18 to 30 with active or convalescent COVID-19.

The rearrangement joins TRBV6-1 to TRBJ1-5, with D tentatively TRBD1 (6 bases). The CDR3 covers 15 residues. Germline V gives CDR1 MNHNS, CDR2 SASEGT. Trimming shortened V by 1 base and J by 5 bases, and 12 bases separated the two germline ends. The CDR3 is CASSEGAGAHQPQHF. The CDR3 DNA follows: TGTGCCAGCAGTGAAGGGGCAGGGGCACATCAGCCCCAGCATTTT.

The chain combines TRBV2 with TRBJ1-2; D gene uncertain. The CDR3 runs 11 residues. V gave up 6 bases and J gave up 7 bases, with 9 bases separating them. In germline, CDR1 is SNHLY, CDR2 FYNNEI. This CDR3 is CASSRGIGYTF. The DNA for the CDR3 is TGTGCCAGCAGCCGCGGGATTGGCTACACCTTC.

The chain carries TRBV9 and TRBJ1-2, with 10 bases that match TRBD1. The CDR3 totals 14 residues. V lost 4 bases, J lost 5 bases, and 5 bases stayed unmatched. The germline V gene has CDR1 SGDLS and CDR2 YYNGEE. CDR3 nucleotides: TGTGCCAGCAGCCCTGGGACAGGGGCTTATGGCTACACCTTC. It is translated as CASSPGTGAYGYTF.

Only a few counts were recorded for this clone. This rearrangement joins TRBV4-3 to TRBJ1-2; perhaps TRBD1 as D (5 bases). The V end lost 1 base, the J end lost 4 bases, and 13 bases lay between the germline ends. CDR3 size: 15 residues. Germline CDR1 reads LGHNA; CDR2 reads YSLEER. For the CDR3, the DNA is TGCGCCAGCAGCCAAGCGGGGGAAAGGGGCTATGGCTACACCTTC. Translating it yields CASSQAGERGYGYTF.

The rearrangement joins TRBV3-1 (or the pseudogene TRBV3-2) to TRBJ1-2; D ambiguous. The V end lost 3 bases, the J end lost 7 bases, and 15 bases lay between the germline ends. Germline loops: CDR1 LGHDT, CDR2 YNNKEL (reference sequence). The CDR3 length is 14 residues. This CDR3 reads CASSQVRGASGYTF. CDR3 bases: TGTGCCAGCAGCCAGGTCCGAGGCGCCTCTGGCTACACCTTC.

The CDR3 spells CASKPREGASTDTQYF. In DNA form, the CDR3 reads TGTGCCAGCAAACCTAGGGAGGGTGCTAGCACAGATACGCAGTATTTT. This sequence joins TRBV13 and TRBJ2-3; 7 bases fit TRBD2. The germline CDR1 and CDR2 sequences are PRHDT and FYEKMQ (reference sequence). The length of the CDR3 is 16 residues. Trimming took 7 bases from V and 0 from J; bases not matched to a gene: 10. The full variable domain, its missing parts supplied by reference TRBV13 and TRBJ2-3, is AAGVIQSPRHLIKEKRETATLKCYPIPRHDTVYWYQQGPGQDPQFLISFYEKMQSDKGSIPDRFSAQQFSDYHSELNMSSLELGDSALYFCASKPREGASTDTQYFGPGTRLTVL.

CDR3 region: CASSSGNRDANVLTF. CDR3 DNA sequence: TGCGCCAGCAGCTCGGGAAACAGGGATGCCAACGTCCTGACTTTC. The rearrangement joins TRBV5-1 to TRBJ2-6; a weak D match, TRBD1 (6 bases). V was cut by 3 bases and J by 7 bases, with 14 bases left in between. The CDR3 has 15 amino acids. Germline CDR1 is SGHRS and CDR2 is YFSETQ.

The chain couples TRBV6-5 to TRBJ1-5; maybe TRBD1 (5 bases). The CDR3 is 13 residues long. Germline-derived CDR1 and CDR2 are MNHEY and SVGAGI. With 10 bases removed from V and 8 bases from J, the gap between germline ends came to 18 bases. The CDR3 coding sequence is TGTGCCACCTCACGGGGGGAAAGGGAGCCCCAGCATTTT. Translating it yields CATSRGEREPQHF.

The chain recombines TRBV30 with TRBJ1-5; perhaps TRBD1 as D (6 bases). Trimming shortened V by 5 bases and J by 6 bases, and 14 bases separated the two germline ends. There are 13 residues in the CDR3. Germline CDR1 reads GTSNPN; CDR2 reads SVGIG (reference sequence). The CDR3 loop reads CAWATQQGQPQHF. The CDR3 DNA is TGTGCCTGGGCGACTCAACAGGGTCAGCCCCAGCATTTT.

This clone was observed a few times. The V call is TRBV6-2 or TRBV6-3, the J call TRBJ1-5; D call uncertain. There are 13 residues in the CDR3. CDR1 is MNHEY and CDR2 is SVGEGT in the germline V gene. V dropped 6 bases and J dropped 0 bases, with 6 bases sitting between them. The CDR3 coding sequence is TGTGCCAGCAGCCTACTTAGCAATCAGCCCCAGCATTTT. Protein product: CASSLLSNQPQHF.